The clone carrying this T cell receptor beta chain was seen a handful of times. Its antigen is undetermined. By flow cytometry, patients selected for sequencing had shown an expansion of CD8+CD57+ cells. Patients were treatment-naive when blood was sampled. The germline gives CDR1 SGHRS, CDR2 YFSETQ. CDR3 size: 14 residues. Germline trimming cut 0 bases from V and 3 bases from J; bases unmatched to any gene: 2. This specimen comes from a study of CD8+CD57+ T cells in acquired aplastic anemia. Study-wide background: DNA recovered from sorted CD4+ and CD8+ cells had a mean of about 3.5 ug.

Genomic DNA, serving as template, underwent TCR beta VDJ and CDR3 profiling. One entry per CDR3 protein, called by TCRdb with MiXCR from the reads. The sample includes approximately 250,000 distinct CDR3 sequences, 82% of them seen just once. Study-wide results and caveats: Significant differences in CD8+ Simpson's diversity were not observed between patients and controls.

The sequenced sample consisted of sorted CD4+, CD8+, or CD8+CD57+ T cells (not recorded which) from PBMCs. The chain combines TRBV5-1 with TRBJ1-1; 7 bases match TRBD1. The receptor comes from a human donor with aplastic anemia. The CDR3 DNA reads as TGCGCCAGCAGCTTGGAACAGGGGCACACTGAAGCTTTCTTT. Its translation is CASSLEQGHTEAFF.